The next 7 T cell receptor beta chains were all read from a single sample in a study of shared clonotypes between healthy human individuals. Method: immunoSEQ multiplex PCR; TCRdb's copy keeps in-frame clones and lacks some. Of 2 million to 3 million clones in the sample, approximately 93% were seen once. What was sequenced was naive CD4+ T cells from PBMCs. Subset noted: CD45RA+ positively selected. The receptors stem from a man younger than 35 in good health. Some clones in this sample may be carry-over from other donors' samples.

The chain links TRBV5-1 to TRBJ2-5; TRBD2 is a possible D gene (5 bases). V gave up 4 bases and J gave up 1 base, with 20 bases separating them. Germline V gene data show CDR1 as SGHRS and CDR2 as YFSETQ. The CDR3 extends over 17 amino acids. The DNA of the CDR3 is TGCGCCAGCAGCCCCCGGAGAGGGCGCCCCGTCCAAGAGACCCAGTACTTC. Protein: CASSPRRGRPVQETQYF.

The chain uses TRBV5-1 and TRBJ1-1, with 8 bases fitting TRBD1. Germline V CDR1 and CDR2: SGHRS, YFSETQ. CDR3 length: 13 amino acids. V shed 4 bases, J shed 4 bases, and the junction held 3 bases outside the gene matches. CDR3 in amino acids: CASSNDRGTEAFF. In nucleotides, the CDR3 is TGCGCCAGCAGCAACGACAGGGGCACTGAAGCTTTCTTT. Drawing the rest from reference TRBV5-1 and TRBJ1-1, the complete variable domain is KAGVTQTPRYLIKTRGQQVTLSCSPISGHRSVSWYQQTPGQGLQFLFEYFSETQRNKGNFPGRFSGRQFSNSRSEMNVSTLELGDSALYLCASSNDRGTEAFFGQGTRLTVV.

The CDR3 spells CASSPDRLGTQYF. The CDR3 DNA follows: TGTGCCAGCAGCCCGGACAGGCTCGGTACCCAGTACTTC. The chain has TRBV6-1 and TRBJ2-5; 7 bases are shared with TRBD1. The CDR3 is made up of 13 amino acids. The germline CDR1 and CDR2 sequences are MNHNS and SASEGT. V shed 6 bases and J 8 bases; nucleotides not matched to a gene: 9.

This chain uses TRBV28 with TRBJ1-1; weak D call: TRBD1 (5 bases). Germline V gene data show CDR1 as MDHEN and CDR2 as SYDVKM. This CDR3 has 16 amino acids. V shed 8 bases and J shed 5 bases, with 24 bases lying between them. The chain's CDR3 is CASGSPNPGRRTEAFF. The CDR3 region has the DNA TGTGCCAGCGGTTCCCCAAATCCAGGGCGCAGAACTGAAGCTTTCTTT.

The chain employs TRBV5-4 and TRBJ2-7; 8 positions match TRBD2. The V gene's germline CDR1 is SGHNT and CDR2 YYREEE (reference sequence). J was trimmed by 4 bases and V by 1 base; bases with no gene match: 7. This CDR3 region has 15 residues. This CDR3 reads CASSLKREGQYEQYF. CDR3 DNA sequence: TGTGCCAGCAGCTTGAAACGGGAGGGCCAGTACGAGCAGTACTTC. The full variable domain, in which reference TRBV5-4 and TRBJ2-7 provide the parts outside the CDR3, is ETGVTQSPTHLIKTRGQQVTLRCSSQSGHNTVSWYQQALGQGPQFIFQYYREEENGRGNFPPRFSGLQFPNYSSELNVNALELDDSALYLCASSLKREGQYEQYFGPGTRLTVT.

V usage is TRBV7-7 and J usage is TRBJ2-1; 9 nucleotides match TRBD2. Per germline, CDR1 SSHAT and CDR2 FNYEAQ (reference sequence). The junction had 5 bases not matched to a gene; V was cut back by 2 bases and J by 12 bases. The CDR3 has 13 amino acids. The CDR3 nucleotides are TGTGCCAGCAGCTTATCTCTAGCGGGGTTGCAGTTCTTC. It yields the protein CASSLSLAGLQFF.

This chain connects TRBV5-1 to TRBJ1-2; 7 positions agree with TRBD1. The ends lost 4 bases at V and 6 bases at J; junction bases unmatched: 6. This CDR3 region has 13 residues. CDR1 SGHRS and CDR2 YFSETQ come from the germline V gene. CDR3 DNA sequence: TGCGCCAGCAGCCTACCTACAGGGGATGGCTACACCTTC. Translation: CASSLPTGDGYTF.